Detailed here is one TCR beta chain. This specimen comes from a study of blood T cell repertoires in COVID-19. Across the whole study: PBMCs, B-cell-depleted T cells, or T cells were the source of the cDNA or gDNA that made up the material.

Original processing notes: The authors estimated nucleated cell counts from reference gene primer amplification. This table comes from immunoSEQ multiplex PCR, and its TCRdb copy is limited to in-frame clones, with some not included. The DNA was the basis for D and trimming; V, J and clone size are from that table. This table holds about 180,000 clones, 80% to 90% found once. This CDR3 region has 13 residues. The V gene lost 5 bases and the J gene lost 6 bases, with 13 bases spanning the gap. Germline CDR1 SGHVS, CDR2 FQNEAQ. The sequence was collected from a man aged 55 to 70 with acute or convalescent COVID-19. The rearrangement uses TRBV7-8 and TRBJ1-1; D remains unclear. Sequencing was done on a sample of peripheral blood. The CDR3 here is CASSPSRRAEAFF. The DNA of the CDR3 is TGTGCCAGCAGCCCCTCCCGCCGGGCTGAAGCTTTCTTT.